This T cell receptor beta chain was retrieved from a study of blood T cell repertoires in COVID-19. Authors' data handling: The assay estimated nucleated cells by amplifying reference gene primers. TCRdb's table, derived via immunoSEQ multiplex PCR, lists solely in-frame clones and lacks some. V and J calls and clone size are given by that table; D and trimming were obtained from the DNA. The profile shows 200,000 to 250,000 clones, around four fifths of them singletons. CDR3 length: 14 amino acids. Germline V gene sequence: CDR1 SNHLY, CDR2 FYNNEI. V shed 4 bases and J shed 2 bases, with 9 bases lying between them. This clone occurred once.

This chain connects TRBV2 to TRBJ1-5, with unresolved D. The receptor was isolated from a woman aged 80 or over with COVID-19, enrolled during active disease. The specimen sequenced was peripheral blood. The CDR3 region has the DNA TGTGCCAGCAGTGGTGGCCAACGCAATCAGCCCCAGCATTTT. Translated, it gives CASSGGQRNQPQHF.